The 19 T cell receptor beta chains reported below all come from one sample, sequenced in a study of Ad26.COV2.S vaccination and SARS-CoV-2 variants. Treatment indicated: some 20 received Ad26.COV2.S at low or high dose, single or two shots; about 5 received placebo; per-sample allocation not given. Vaccine and placebo recipients were sampled on day 63 after the first injection. Profiling relied on immunoSEQ multiplex PCR, and the TCRdb table lists in-frame clones only, not all of them. The repertoire has under 400,000 clones, about nine tenths of them found once; the top ten carry approximately 3.6%. Specimen: peripheral blood, collected in a trial of Ad26.COV2.S vaccine versus placebo. Every receptor here comes from a person aged 18-65 years who received the Ad26.COV2.S COVID-19 vaccine or a placebo.

This chain links TRBV6-5 with TRBJ2-2, with 11 bases matching TRBD2. The CDR3 covers 14 residues. In germline, CDR1 is MNHEY, CDR2 SVGAGI. Trimming at V came to 6 bases and at J to 3 bases, leaving 0 bases not matched to a gene. The CDR3 is CASRGLADTGELFF. CDR3 nucleotide sequence: TGTGCCAGCAGGGGACTAGCGGACACCGGGGAGCTGTTTTTT.

The V and J genes are TRBV6-2 or TRBV6-3 and TRBJ1-5, with a weak D call TRBD1 (6 bases). The CDR3 loop spans 14 amino acids. The ends were cut back, 0 bases at V and 6 bases at J, with 9 bases in the middle. Germline CDR1 and CDR2: MNHEY and SVGEGT. The CDR3 here is CASSYSQGGQPQHF. CDR3 nucleotide sequence: TGTGCCAGCAGTTACTCACAGGGTGGTCAGCCCCAGCATTTT.

The CDR3 DNA reads as TGTGCCAGCAGCGGACTAGCGGCCCGGGGGGAGCAGTTCTTC. Amino acid sequence: CASSGLAARGEQFF. This chain joins TRBV27 and TRBJ2-1, with 10 bases matching TRBD2. The CDR3 runs 14 residues. The V gene end was trimmed by 6 bases and the J gene end by 10 bases; junction bases not matched to a gene: 9. Germline lookup yields CDR1 MNHEY and CDR2 SMNVEV (reference sequence).

The gene calls are TRBV20-1 and TRBJ2-2, with D hard to call. Trimming stripped 3 bases from V and 6 bases from J, with 5 bases between. The CDR3 length is 11 residues. In germline, CDR1 is DFQATT, CDR2 SNEGSKA (reference sequence). For the CDR3, the DNA is TGCAGTGCTAGCGTCTCCGGGGAGCTGTTTTTT. Translation: CSASVSGELFF.

The chain couples TRBV27 to TRBJ2-1; the D gene is possibly TRBD1 (6 bases). V was pared by 9 bases and J by 5 bases, with 14 bases between. CDR3 length: 13 residues. Per the germline V gene, CDR1 is MNHEY and CDR2 is SMNVEV (reference sequence). The DNA of the CDR3 is TGTGCCAGTGGAATTGGGGGCGACAATGAGCAGTTCTTC. This gives the protein CASGIGGDNEQFF.

The rearrangement uses TRBV7-9 and TRBJ1-2, with D tentatively TRBD1 (6 bases). V lost 7 bases and J 2 bases, leaving 14 bases between the germline ends. CDR1 is SEHNR, CDR2 FQNEAQ, per germline (reference sequence). This CDR3 has 14 amino acids. The CDR3 sequence: CASTESGTNYGYTF. Here the CDR3 DNA reads TGTGCCAGCACCGAGTCCGGGACAAACTATGGCTACACCTTC.

V and J are TRBV5-6 and TRBJ1-1, with D maybe TRBD1 (6 bases). The CDR3 totals 14 residues. Germline CDR1 reads SGHDT; CDR2 reads YYEEEE. The V end lost 4 bases, the J end lost 4 bases, and 14 bases lay between the germline ends. CDR3 sequence reads: CASSTPDSITEAFF. CDR3 in DNA: TGTGCCAGCAGCACACCGGACAGTATCACTGAAGCTTTCTTT. Combining the CDR3 with reference TRBV5-6 and TRBJ1-1 gives the whole variable domain DAGVTQSPTHLIKTRGQQVTLRCSPKSGHDTVSWYQQALGQGPQFIFQYYEEEERQRGNFPDRFSGHQFPNYSSELNVNALLLGDSALYLCASSTPDSITEAFFGQGTRLTVV.

This clone has at least ten counts. The chain joins TRBV11-3 to TRBJ2-2, with 8 nucleotides matching TRBD2. The CDR3 spans 14 residues. CDR1 SGHNT and CDR2 YENEEA come from the germline V gene. The junction had 2 bases not matched to a gene; V was cut back by 3 bases and J by 5 bases. In DNA form, the CDR3 reads TGTGCCAGCAGCTTCGGGGGGGGAACCGGGGAGCTGTTTTTT. Translating it yields CASSFGGGTGELFF. Together with reference TRBV11-3 and TRBJ2-2, the CDR3 gives the full variable domain: EAGVVQSPRYKIIEKKQPVAFWCNPISGHNTLYWYLQNLGQGPELLIRYENEEAVDDSQLPKDRFSAERLKGVDSTLKIQPAELGDSAVYLCASSFGGGTGELFFGEGSRLTVL.

The rearrangement uses TRBV2 and TRBJ1-2; TRBD1 matches 9 bases. This CDR3 is 15 amino acids long. V dropped 3 bases and J dropped 4; count of bases not matched to a gene: 6. Germline CDR1 and CDR2: SNHLY and FYNNEI. This CDR3 reads CASSDEGQGIYGYTF. For the CDR3, the DNA is TGTGCCAGCAGTGATGAAGGACAGGGGATCTATGGCTACACCTTC. Together with reference TRBV2 and TRBJ1-2, the CDR3 gives the full variable domain: EPEVTQTPSHQVTQMGQEVILRCVPISNHLYFYWYRQILGQKVEFLVSFYNNEISEKSEIFDDQFSVERPDGSNFTLKIRSTKLEDSAMYFCASSDEGQGIYGYTFGSGTRLTVV.

The rearrangement joins TRBV3-1 (or the pseudogene TRBV3-2) to TRBJ2-2; 7 positions match TRBD2. The length of the CDR3 is 15 residues. Looked up from germline, CDR1 is LGHDT and CDR2 is YNNKEL (reference sequence). Trimming cost V 0 bases and J 6 bases; bases outside gene matches: 4. The CDR3 sequence: CASSQDRLAAGELFF. As DNA, the CDR3 is TGTGCCAGCAGCCAAGATAGACTAGCCGCCGGGGAGCTGTTTTTT.

This CDR3 is CASSHGTPNTEAFF. CDR3 DNA sequence: TGTGCCAGTAGTCACGGGACTCCTAACACTGAAGCTTTCTTT. The chain employs TRBV19 and TRBJ1-1; a possible D gene is TRBD1 (5 bases). This CDR3 is built from 14 residues. CDR1 and CDR2 (germline): LNHDA, SQIVND (reference sequence). V was clipped by 5 bases and J by 2 bases, with 12 bases between them.

The chain carries TRBV4-1 and TRBJ2-1; TRBD2 matches 9 bases. CDR3 length: 15 amino acids. Germline V gives CDR1 MGHRA, CDR2 YSYEKL. V lost 0 bases, J lost 5 bases, and 2 bases stayed unmatched. The CDR3: CASSQESGGHNEQFF. The CDR3 nucleotides read TGCGCCAGCAGCCAAGAAAGCGGGGGGCACAATGAGCAGTTCTTC.

This rearrangement joins TRBV18 to TRBJ1-6; D uncertain. V gave up 4 bases and J gave up 8 bases, with 12 bases separating them. This CDR3 region has 14 residues. Germline V lookup: CDR1 KGHSH, CDR2 LQKENI. The CDR3, as DNA: TGTGCCAGCTCACTTCCGGGAGACTATTCACCCCTCCACTTT. Translating it yields CASSLPGDYSPLHF.

The rearrangement links TRBV10-3 to TRBJ1-3; no clear D. Germline CDR1 ENHRY, CDR2 SYGVKD. This CDR3 comprises 17 residues. V lost 0 bases to trimming and J lost 0 bases, with 12 bases between them. The CDR3 reads CAISESRGIASGNTIYF. DNA of the CDR3: TGTGCCATCAGTGAGTCTCGGGGAATAGCCTCTGGAAACACCATATATTTT.

The V call is TRBV18, the J call TRBJ2-5; 9 bases are a match to TRBD2. From germline, CDR1 is KGHSH and CDR2 LQKENI. J was trimmed by 4 bases and V by 3 bases; bases with no gene match: 9. This CDR3 has 16 residues. CDR3: CASSPEGTSSVETQYF. In nucleotides, the CDR3 is TGTGCCAGCTCACCTGAAGGGACTAGCTCTGTAGAGACCCAGTACTTC.

Written as DNA, the CDR3 is TGTGCCAGCAGCCGGGACAGGTTCTACTACAATGAGCAGTTCTTC. It codes for CASSRDRFYYNEQFF. The V and J genes are TRBV11-1 and TRBJ2-1, with 8 bases lining up with TRBD1. CDR1 and CDR2 from the germline V gene are SGHAT and FQDESV (reference sequence). V shed 5 bases, J shed 3 bases, and the junction held 6 bases outside the gene matches. This CDR3 has 15 residues. The full variable domain, with the rest looked up from reference TRBV11-1 and TRBJ2-1, is EAEVAQSPRYKITEKSQAVAFWCDPISGHATLYWYRQILGQGPELLVQFQDESVVDDSQLPKDRFSAERLKGVDSTLKIQPAELGDSAMYLCASSRDRFYYNEQFFGPGTRLTVL.

The chain recombines TRBV6-2 or TRBV6-3 with TRBJ2-1; tentative D call: TRBD2 (5 bases). Germline V gives CDR1 MNHEY, CDR2 SVGEGT. This CDR3 has 11 residues. Deletions cut 2 bases from V and 14 bases from J, with 10 bases between. CDR3 in amino acids: CASSYERRKFF. The DNA of the CDR3 is TGTGCCAGCAGTTACGAGCGGAGAAAGTTCTTC.

The chain recombines TRBV19 with TRBJ1-1, with 10 bases that match TRBD1. Germline V gives CDR1 LNHDA, CDR2 SQIVND (reference sequence). The junction had 4 bases not matched to a gene; V was cut back by 6 bases and J by 3 bases. The CDR3 spans 14 residues. CDR3 loop: CASSRDRGHTEAFF. CDR3 nucleotides: TGTGCCAGTAGCCGGGACAGGGGTCACACTGAAGCTTTCTTT.

The rearrangement uses TRBV5-4 and TRBJ2-3; TRBD1 is a possible D gene (6 bases). This CDR3 spans 16 amino acids. CDR1 and CDR2 (germline): SGHNT, YYREEE (reference sequence). V lost 0 bases to trimming and J lost 0 bases, with 11 bases between them. The CDR3 DNA reads TGTGCCAGCAGCTTGGGTAGGGGGTCTAGCACAGATACGCAGTATTTT. Its translation is CASSLGRGSSTDTQYF.